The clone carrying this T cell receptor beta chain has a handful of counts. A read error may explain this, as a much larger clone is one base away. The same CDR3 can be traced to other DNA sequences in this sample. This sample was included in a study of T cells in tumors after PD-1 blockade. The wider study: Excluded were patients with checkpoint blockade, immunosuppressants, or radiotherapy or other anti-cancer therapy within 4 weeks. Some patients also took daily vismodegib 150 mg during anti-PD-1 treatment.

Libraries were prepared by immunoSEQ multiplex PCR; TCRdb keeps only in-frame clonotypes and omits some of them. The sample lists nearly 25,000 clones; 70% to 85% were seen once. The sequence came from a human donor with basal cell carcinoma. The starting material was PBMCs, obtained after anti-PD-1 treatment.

This chain's CDR3 is CASSVQGHYGYTF. The CDR3 nucleotides are TGTGCCAGCAGTGTACAGGGGCACTATGGCTACACCTTC. This chain joins TRBV27 and TRBJ1-2, with 7 bases aligning to TRBD1. CDR1 is MNHEY and CDR2 is SMNVEV in the germline V gene (reference sequence). There are 13 residues in the CDR3. V was clipped by 5 bases and J by 3 bases; unmatched bases: 3.